Listed below are T cell receptor beta chains from one sample, sequenced in a study of blood T cell repertoires in COVID-19. Clones were read by immunoSEQ multiplex PCR, and TCRdb kept only the in-frame ones, dropping some. The data hold some 86,000 clones, with roughly 90% observed a single time. The sequenced sample was peripheral blood. All receptors come from a human donor with active COVID-19. The donor label of this sample is uncertain. The CDR3 runs from the conserved cysteine through the conserved F or W. D genes are given only for firm matches. Some rows have no size entry. The others give once, few or many, or a class for an expanded clone.

v_call	j_call	d_call	clone_size	cdr3_nt	cdr3_aa
TRBV5-6	TRBJ2-1	.	.	TGTGCCAGCAGCTCAACCGGGATCTGGGTGGAGTTCTTC	CASSSTGIWVEFF
TRBV6-5	TRBJ1-4	.	.	TGTGCCAGCAGTTACGGGCAGGGGCCTGAAAAACTGTTTTTT	CASSYGQGPEKLFF
TRBV6-5	TRBJ2-3	TRBD2	.	TGTGCCAGCAGTTACGGTGCGGGGGAAGTAGATACGCAGTATTTT	CASSYGAGEVDTQYF
TRBV3-1/TRBV3-2	TRBJ2-7	.	.	TGTGCCAGCAGCCAAACTTCCTACGAGCAGTACTTC	CASSQTSYEQYF
TRBV5-1	TRBJ2-7	.	.	TGCGCCAGCAGCTTTCCCAAGGACGGGGGTCCCATCTACGAGCAGTACTTC	CASSFPKDGGPIYEQYF
TRBV11-2	TRBJ1-1	.	once	TGTGCCAGCAGCTCCCCTAGGTCGAACACTGAAGCTTTCTTT	CASSSPRSNTEAFF
TRBV6-6	TRBJ2-1	TRBD2	.	TGTGCCAGCAAGGCGCGGACTAGCTACAATGAGCAGTTCTTC	CASKARTSYNEQFF
TRBV6-6	TRBJ2-2	.	.	TGTGCCAGCAGTCCCCTCGGGGAGGAGCTGTTTTTT	CASSPLGEELFF
TRBV5-4	TRBJ2-7	.	.	TGTGCCAGCAGCTTAAGTCCAAGGGCGGGGGAGCAGTACTTC	CASSLSPRAGEQYF
TRBV3-1/TRBV3-2	TRBJ2-7	TRBD1	.	TGTGCCAGCAGCCAAGGTTCCGGGGACAGGGACTTCCATGGGCCCTACGAGCAGTACTTC	CASSQGSGDRDFHGPYEQYF
TRBV5-1	TRBJ2-2	TRBD2	.	TGCGCCAGCAGCTCGACGGGGGGAGACACCGGGGAGCTGTTTTTT	CASSSTGGDTGELFF
TRBV6-5	TRBJ2-7	TRBD1	.	TGTGCCAGCAGACTGGGACAGGGTGCCTACGAGCAGTACTTC	CASRLGQGAYEQYF
TRBV11-2	TRBJ2-7	TRBD1	few	TGTGCCAGCAGCTTAGTATCGGGACAGCTTTCCTACGAGCAGTACTTC	CASSLVSGQLSYEQYF
TRBV6-5	TRBJ2-7	.	.	TGTGCCAGCAGTTACCCCCAGGGAAAGCAGTACTTC	CASSYPQGKQYF
TRBV7-9	TRBJ2-3	TRBD1	.	TGTGCCAGCAGCTTAGAGGGACAGGGGGCAACAGATACGCAGTATTTT	CASSLEGQGATDTQYF
TRBV7-9	TRBJ2-3	.	.	TGTGCCAGCAGCACCAGCGGCACAGATACGCAGTATTTT	CASSTSGTDTQYF
TRBV4-2	TRBJ1-6	.	.	TGTGCCAGCAGCCAAGACGAGGCCCCTTCGTCCCTCCACTTT	CASSQDEAPSSLHF
TRBV12-1	TRBJ1-1	.	.	TGTGCCAGCAGCTTTCGGACAGAGACCTCCCCGAACACTGAAGCTTTCTTT	CASSFRTETSPNTEAFF